This TCR beta chain was identified in a study of molecular identifiers for immune sequencing clone quantification. The bulk TCR libraries were made with methods described before and with listed TCR primers. MiXCR, applied by TCRdb to the PCR reads, yields one record per CDR3 protein. The sample records some 580,000 distinct CDR3 sequences, about 25% being singletons. Comment on this clonotype: A much larger clone sits a single nucleotide away, making a read error possible.

Sequences were obtained from naive CD8+ T cells from blood, with Jurkat cell RNA spiked in. Stated subset: FACS-sorted CD8+CD4-CCR7+CD45RA+ naive T cells. The source of this sequence is a human donor in good health. Some libraries in this study had Jurkat cell RNA spiked in.

CDR3 bases: TGTGCCACCAGTGATTACCGGGACACCAACTCCGGGGAGCTGTTTTTT. Translated: CATSDYRDTNSGELFF. The V gene is TRBV24-1, the J gene TRBJ2-2, with D maybe TRBD1 (6 bases). Trimming stripped 2 bases from V and 6 bases from J, with 15 bases between. Germline V CDR1 and CDR2: KGHDR, SFDVKD. The CDR3 sequence is 16 residues long.